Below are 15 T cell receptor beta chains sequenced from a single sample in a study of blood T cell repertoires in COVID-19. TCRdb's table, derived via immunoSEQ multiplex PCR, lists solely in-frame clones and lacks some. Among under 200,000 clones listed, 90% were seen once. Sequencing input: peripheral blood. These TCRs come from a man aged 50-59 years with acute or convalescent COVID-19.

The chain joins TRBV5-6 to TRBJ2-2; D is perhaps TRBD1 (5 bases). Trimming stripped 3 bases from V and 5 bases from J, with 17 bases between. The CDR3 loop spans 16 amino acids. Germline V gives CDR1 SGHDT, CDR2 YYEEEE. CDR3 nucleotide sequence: TGTGCCAGCAGCTGGGTTCAGGGTTTGAGTACCGGGGAGCTGTTTTTT. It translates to CASSWVQGLSTGELFF.

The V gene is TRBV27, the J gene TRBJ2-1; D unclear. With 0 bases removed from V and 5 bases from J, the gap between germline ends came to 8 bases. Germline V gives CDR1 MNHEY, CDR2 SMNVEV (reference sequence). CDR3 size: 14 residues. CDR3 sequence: CASSLSMRNNEQFF. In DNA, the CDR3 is TGTGCCAGCAGTTTATCGATGCGAAACAATGAGCAGTTCTTC.

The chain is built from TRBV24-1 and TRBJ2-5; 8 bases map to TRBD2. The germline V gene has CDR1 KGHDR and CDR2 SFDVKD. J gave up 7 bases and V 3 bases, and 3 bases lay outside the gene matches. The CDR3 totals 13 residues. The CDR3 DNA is TGTGCCACCAGTGATGGGACTAGTAGGACCCAGTACTTC. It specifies CATSDGTSRTQYF.

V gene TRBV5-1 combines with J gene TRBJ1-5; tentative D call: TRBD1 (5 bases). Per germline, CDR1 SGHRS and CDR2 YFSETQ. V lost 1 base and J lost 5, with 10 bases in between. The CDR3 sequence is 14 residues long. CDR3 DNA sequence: TGCGCCAGCAGCTTGTCAGGGTCGGATCAGCCCCAGCATTTT. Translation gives CASSLSGSDQPQHF.

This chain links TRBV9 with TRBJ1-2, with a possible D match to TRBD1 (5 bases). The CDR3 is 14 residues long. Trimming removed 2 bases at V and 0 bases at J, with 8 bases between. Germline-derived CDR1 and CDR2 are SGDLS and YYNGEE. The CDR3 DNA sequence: TGTGCCAGCAGCGTGGCAGGGACTAACTATGGCTACACCTTC. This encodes CASSVAGTNYGYTF.

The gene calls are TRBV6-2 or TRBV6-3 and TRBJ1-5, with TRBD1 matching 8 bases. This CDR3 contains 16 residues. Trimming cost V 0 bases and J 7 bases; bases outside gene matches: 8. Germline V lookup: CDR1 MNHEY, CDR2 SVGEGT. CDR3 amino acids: CASSYSPTGVEQPQHF. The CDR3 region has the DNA TGTGCCAGCAGTTACTCCCCGACAGGGGTTGAGCAGCCCCAGCATTTT.

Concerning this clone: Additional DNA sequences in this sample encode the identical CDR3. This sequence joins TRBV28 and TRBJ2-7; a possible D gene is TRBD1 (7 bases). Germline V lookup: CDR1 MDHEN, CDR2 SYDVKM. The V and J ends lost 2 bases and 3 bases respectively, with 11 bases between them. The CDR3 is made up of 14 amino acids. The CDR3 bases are TGTGCCAGCAGTTTAGGGGGGACAGTCTACGAGCAGTACGTC. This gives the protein CASSLGGTVYEQYV.

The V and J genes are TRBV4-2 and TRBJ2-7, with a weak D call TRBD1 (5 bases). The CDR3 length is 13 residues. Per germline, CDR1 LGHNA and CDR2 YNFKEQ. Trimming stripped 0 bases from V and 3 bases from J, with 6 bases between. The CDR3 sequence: CASSQEGDYEQYF. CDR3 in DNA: TGTGCCAGCAGCCAAGAAGGGGACTACGAGCAGTACTTC.

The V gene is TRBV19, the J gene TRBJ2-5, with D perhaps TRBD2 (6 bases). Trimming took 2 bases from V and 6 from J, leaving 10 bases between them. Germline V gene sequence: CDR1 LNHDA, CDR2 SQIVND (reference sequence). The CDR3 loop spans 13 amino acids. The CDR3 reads CASSILAGQTQYF. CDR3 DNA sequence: TGTGCCAGTAGTATATTGGCGGGACAGACCCAGTACTTC.

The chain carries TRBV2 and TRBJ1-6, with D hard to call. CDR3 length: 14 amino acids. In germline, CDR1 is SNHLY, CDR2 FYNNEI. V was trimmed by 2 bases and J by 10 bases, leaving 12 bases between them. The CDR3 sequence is CASSEFQAGSPLHF. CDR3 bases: TGTGCCAGCAGTGAATTTCAGGCGGGATCACCCCTCCACTTT.

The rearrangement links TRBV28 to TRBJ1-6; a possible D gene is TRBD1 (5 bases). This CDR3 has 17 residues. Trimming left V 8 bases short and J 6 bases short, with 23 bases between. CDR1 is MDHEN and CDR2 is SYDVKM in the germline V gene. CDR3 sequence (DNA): TGTGCCAGCGCCCTCCTAACGGGGGTCGGCTCTAATTCACCCCTCCACTTT. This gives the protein CASALLTGVGSNSPLHF.

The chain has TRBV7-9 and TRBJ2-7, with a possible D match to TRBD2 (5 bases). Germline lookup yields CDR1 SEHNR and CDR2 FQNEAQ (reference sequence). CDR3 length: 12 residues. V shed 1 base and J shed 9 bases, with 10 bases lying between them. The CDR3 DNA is TGTGCCAGCAGCTTAGTGCCAGCGGCGCAGTACTTC. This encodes CASSLVPAAQYF.

CDR3 loop: CASSQNTFLSNQPQHF. CDR3 coding DNA: TGCGCCAGCAGCCAAAACACCTTCCTTAGCAATCAGCCCCAGCATTTT. V gene TRBV4-3 combines with J gene TRBJ1-5; D gene unclear. The CDR3 sequence is 16 residues long. Germline assignment: CDR1 LGHNA and CDR2 YSLEER. The V end was cut by 2 bases, the J end by 0 bases, with 11 bases between.

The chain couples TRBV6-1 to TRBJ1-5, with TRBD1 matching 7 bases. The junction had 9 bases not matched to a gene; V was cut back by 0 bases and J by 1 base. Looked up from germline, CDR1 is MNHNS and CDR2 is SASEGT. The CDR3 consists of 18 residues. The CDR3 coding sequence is TGTGCCAGCAGTGAAGCTGTAGGGGGGACAGAGAGCAATCAGCCCCAGCATTTT. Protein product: CASSEAVGGTESNQPQHF.

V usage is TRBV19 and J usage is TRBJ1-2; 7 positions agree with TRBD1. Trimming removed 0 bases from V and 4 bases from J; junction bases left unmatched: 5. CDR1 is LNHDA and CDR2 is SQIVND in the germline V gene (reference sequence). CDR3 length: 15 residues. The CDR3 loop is CASSIEETGLYGYTF. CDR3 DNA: TGTGCCAGTAGTATAGAGGAGACAGGGCTCTATGGCTACACCTTC.